These 20 T cell receptor beta chains share one sample of origin, sequenced in a study of regulatory T cells in long-lasting Graves disease. The TCR beta library used iRepertoire HTBI primers with Arm-PCR amplification of CDR3. TCRdb independently ran MiXCR on the multiplex PCR reads; one entry per CDR3 protein. In the table there are around 470,000 distinct CDR3 sequences, 11% to 15% of which are singletons. Time point: newly diagnosed GD, antithyroid drugs for less than 3 months. Researchers made the TCR library from RNA that was extracted from PBMCs. These records were also assigned to another study, of T cells in Graves' hyperthyroidism and ophthalmopathy.

The material sequenced was peripheral blood mononuclear cells (PBMCs), taken at new diagnosis, from a patient treated with antithyroid drugs. The receptors shown here come from a woman between 45 and 60 years old with Graves disease.

The J gene is TRBJ2-7, the V gene TRBV28, with D hard to call. CDR1 and CDR2 (germline): MDHEN, SYDVKM. V lost 10 bases and J 3 bases, leaving 25 bases between the germline ends. This CDR3 spans 16 amino acids. CDR3 nucleotide sequence: TGTGCCACCATCCCCCGTGTTGGACCCACCATCTACGAGCAGTACTTC. Its protein is CATIPRVGPTIYEQYF.

The rearrangement links TRBV19 to TRBJ1-5; 9 nucleotides agree with TRBD1. CDR1 is LNHDA and CDR2 is SQIVND in the germline V gene (reference sequence). The CDR3 has 17 residues. The ends lost 6 bases at V and 1 base at J; junction bases unmatched: 10. The CDR3 sequence: CASRELQGAWSNQPQHF. CDR3 nucleotides: TGTGCCAGTAGGGAATTACAGGGGGCATGGAGCAATCAGCCCCAGCATTTT.

This clonotype was counted many times. The chain couples TRBV20-1 to TRBJ2-7; 9 positions match TRBD2. J was trimmed by 2 bases and V by 3 bases; bases with no gene match: 11. The V gene's germline CDR1 is DFQATT and CDR2 SNEGSKA (reference sequence). The CDR3 consists of 16 residues. CDR3 nucleotide sequence: TGCAGTGCTAGCGGGTTACAGCTAGCGGGGACCTACGAGCAGTACTTC. Protein sequence: CSASGLQLAGTYEQYF.

With respect to this clonotype: A clone one base away is much larger, so this may be a read error. The rearrangement links TRBV6-2 or TRBV6-3 to TRBJ2-7; D ambiguous. Germline V gene data show CDR1 as MNHEY and CDR2 as SVGEGT. The CDR3 is 14 residues long. This CDR3 is CANSYSINNYEQYF. The CDR3 DNA is TGTGCCAACAGTTACTCGATTAACAACTACGAGCAGTACTTC.

This clonotype was detected a few times. The chain has TRBV3-1 and TRBJ2-7; D perhaps matches TRBD2 (5 bases). CDR3 length equals 14 residues. Trimming stripped 1 base from V and 2 bases from J, with 9 bases between. CDR1 and CDR2 (germline): LGHDT, YNNKEL (reference sequence). The CDR3 protein is CASSQARRAYEQYF. DNA of the CDR3: TGTGCCAGCAGCCAAGCCAGGCGGGCCTACGAGCAGTACTTC.

This clonotype showed up many times. The chain couples TRBV30 to TRBJ2-1; D possibly corresponds to TRBD2 (5 bases). V lost 0 bases, J lost 6 bases, and 9 bases lay in between. Per germline, CDR1 GTSNPN and CDR2 SVGIG (reference sequence). The CDR3 consists of 13 residues. CDR3 protein: CAWSVDRGNEQFF. The CDR3 nucleotides read TGTGCCTGGAGTGTAGACCGGGGCAATGAGCAGTTCTTC.

This clonotype was counted many times. J is TRBJ2-1 and V is TRBV29-1; D gene ambiguous. V shed 4 bases and J shed 10 bases, with 8 bases lying between them. The CDR3 has 10 amino acids. CDR1 and CDR2 (germline): SQVTM, ANQGSEA. The CDR3 nucleotides read TGCAGCGTTGGGCTGGAGGAGCAGTTCTTC. The encoded protein is CSVGLEEQFF.

This clonotype was seen at least ten times. The chain is built from TRBV27 and TRBJ1-1, with a possible D match to TRBD1 (6 bases). This CDR3 comprises 14 residues. Germline CDR1 reads MNHEY; CDR2 reads SMNVEV (reference sequence). V was pared by 6 bases and J by 4 bases, with 15 bases between. CDR3 loop: CASRMERGPTEAFF. As DNA, the CDR3 is TGTGCCAGCAGGATGGAACGGGGGCCCACTGAAGCTTTCTTT.

The genes are TRBV19 and TRBJ1-4, with unresolved D. This CDR3 comprises 11 residues. CDR1 is LNHDA, CDR2 SQIVND, per germline (reference sequence). V dropped 4 bases and J dropped 8 bases, with 5 bases sitting between them. In nucleotides, the CDR3 is TGTGCCAGTAGTACGGGGGAAAAACTGTTTTTT. It is translated as CASSTGEKLFF.

V is TRBV29-1 and J is TRBJ2-7, with D possibly TRBD2 on 6 matching bases. Germline lookup yields CDR1 SQVTM and CDR2 ANQGSEA. The CDR3 covers 13 residues. Deletions cut 4 bases from V and 4 bases from J, with 14 bases between. The CDR3 loop is CSVGGGNLYEQYF. The CDR3 DNA follows: TGCAGCGTTGGCGGCGGGAACCTGTACGAGCAGTACTTC.

About this clonotype: Given a much more abundant clone one base away, this may be a read error. The chain recombines TRBV30 with TRBJ2-1; maybe TRBD2 (6 bases). V was clipped by 2 bases and J by 10 bases, with 18 bases between them. CDR1 is GTSNPN, CDR2 SVGIG, per germline (reference sequence). The length of the CDR3 is 14 residues. CDR3 nucleotides: TGTGCCTGGAGTAGCAGCGGGTTTACCTACGAGCAGTTCTTC. Protein product: CAWSSSGFTYEQFF. Based on the CDR3 plus reference TRBV30 and TRBJ2-1, the full variable domain is SQTIHQWPATLVQPVGSPLSLECTVEGTSNPNLYWYRQAAGRGLQLLFYSVGIGQISSEVPQNLSASRPQDRQFILSSKKLLLSDSGFYLCAWSSSGFTYEQFFGPGTRLTVL.

This clonotype was picked up a small number of times. The V gene is TRBV4-1, the J gene TRBJ1-5; a weak D match, TRBD1 (6 bases). CDR1 is MGHRA, CDR2 YSYEKL, per germline. The CDR3 sequence is 17 residues long. V was cut by 4 bases and J by 6 bases, with 22 bases left in between. In nucleotides, the CDR3 is TGCGCCAGCAGCCCCCCGGACAGTCGTTTTGGAGGTCAGCCCCAGCATTTT. It yields the protein CASSPPDSRFGGQPQHF.

There are a few counts of this clonotype. In DNA, the CDR3 is TGTGCCATCAGGACGGGACAGGGGGCCAGTGGCTCGAGGGCCAACGTCCTGACTTTC. Its protein is CAIRTGQGASGSRANVLTF. This rearrangement joins TRBV10-3 to TRBJ2-6; TRBD1 agrees at 12 bases. Looked up from germline, CDR1 is ENHRY and CDR2 is SYGVKD. V dropped 6 bases and J dropped 5; count of bases not matched to a gene: 14. The CDR3 covers 19 residues.

This clonotype was counted ten times or more. The rearrangement links TRBV6-5 to TRBJ1-5; 8 bases line up with TRBD1. Germline V gene sequence: CDR1 MNHEY, CDR2 SVGAGI. The CDR3 length is 15 residues. V was pared by 2 bases and J by 3 bases, with 3 bases of the junction left unmatched. The chain's CDR3 is CASSYGRGLNQPQHF. The CDR3 DNA sequence: TGTGCCAGCAGTTACGGCAGGGGGCTCAATCAGCCCCAGCATTTT.

This clonotype was found a few times. A much larger clonotype is one base distant, so this may be a read error. The DNA of the CDR3 is TGTGCCAGCAGATTCGACCAGCCGGGACAGGGGCGACTAGATGGCTACACCTTC. Amino acid sequence: CASRFDQPGQGRLDGYTF. V and J are TRBV7-2 and TRBJ1-2; 10 nucleotides align to TRBD1. This CDR3 spans 18 amino acids. CDR1 and CDR2 from the germline V gene are SGHTA and FQGNSA. J gave up 6 bases and V 6 bases, and 19 bases lay outside the gene matches.

J is TRBJ2-3 and V is TRBV30; D remains ambiguous. V was cut by 2 bases and J by 0 bases, with 6 bases left in between. This CDR3 has 13 residues. Germline V gene data show CDR1 as GTSNPN and CDR2 as SVGIG (reference sequence). The CDR3 region has the DNA TGTGCCTGGAGTTCAACTAGCACAGATACGCAGTATTTT. Protein sequence: CAWSSTSTDTQYF.

Details on this clonotype: A much larger clone differs by one base, so this may be a read error. The chain recombines TRBV5-8 with TRBJ2-1; a weak D match, TRBD1 (7 bases). CDR1 is SGHTS and CDR2 is YDEGEE in the germline V gene. The CDR3 has 16 residues. The CDR3 protein is CASSPRQGGSYNEQSF. DNA of the CDR3: TGTGCCAGCAGCCCTAGACAGGGAGGCTCCTACAATGAGCAGTCCTTC.

In its sample, this clonotype was seen many times. CDR3 nucleotide sequence: TGTGCCAGCAGTTCCCTCTCAGGGGGCCCGGAAAAACTGTTTTTT. It encodes CASSSLSGGPEKLFF. The chain links TRBV12-3 or TRBV12-4 to TRBJ1-4; 8 nucleotides match TRBD1. V dropped 4 bases and J dropped 8; count of bases not matched to a gene: 9. The CDR3 covers 15 residues.

Only a few counts were recorded for this clonotype. The chain combines TRBV6-1 with TRBJ2-2; D gene ambiguous. Germline CDR1 and CDR2: MNHNS and SASEGT. The V gene lost 10 bases and the J gene lost 4 bases, with 13 bases spanning the gap. The CDR3 runs 13 residues. The CDR3 loop reads CATRLLGTGELFF. The CDR3 nucleotides read TGTGCCACGCGGTTGTTGGGCACCGGGGAGCTGTTTTTT.

This clonotype was detected only a few times. The junction differs from germline at one of its ends, possibly a read error. The chain recombines TRBV20-1 with TRBJ1-5; no definite D call. The germline gives CDR1 DFQATT, CDR2 SNEGSKA (reference sequence). The CDR3 sequence is 12 residues long. CDR3 in amino acids: CSGRETDQPQHF. The CDR3 coding sequence is TGCAGTGGTAGAGAGACCGACCAGCCCCAGCATTTT.